These 27 T cell receptor beta chains were all obtained from the same sample, sequenced in a study of blood T cells in healthy people across ages. Then a second PCR, running about 6 to 11 cycles, was carried out with a sample-barcoded 5' primer and a J-beta primer mix. MiXCR was run by TCRdb on the 5' RACE reads, yielding one entry per CDR3 protein. This table holds around 1,000,000 distinct CDR3 sequences, approximately 25% found once. This sample was also put to use in a study of T cells of mothers and their children.

The sequenced sample consisted of blood. These receptors were taken from a girl aged 2-15 years in good health.

This clonotype has a handful of counts. This chain links TRBV29-1 with TRBJ2-2; D is ambiguous. Germline values: CDR1 SQVTM, CDR2 ANQGSEA. The length of the CDR3 is 13 residues. V lost 8 bases and J 2 bases, leaving 12 bases between the germline ends. CDR3 sequence (DNA): TGCAGCTCGAGAGGCAGAAACACCGGGGAGCTGTTTTTT. Protein sequence: CSSRGRNTGELFF.

The chain employs TRBV3-1 and TRBJ2-3; 8 bases map to TRBD1. The V gene's germline CDR1 is LGHDT and CDR2 YNNKEL (reference sequence). V lost 0 bases and J lost 5; bases outside the gene matches: 10. The CDR3 is 17 amino acids. The CDR3 spells CASSQESPGTGKDTQYF. CDR3 sequence (DNA): TGTGCCAGCAGCCAAGAAAGCCCCGGGACAGGTAAAGATACGCAGTATTTT.

The table lists this clonotype with a few counts. J is TRBJ2-1 and V is TRBV11-2; a possible D gene is TRBD2 (5 bases). CDR3 length: 15 residues. V was shortened by 3 bases and J by 5 bases, with 14 bases between the two germline ends. Per germline, CDR1 SGHAT and CDR2 FQNNGV. The CDR3 DNA sequence: TGTGCCAGCAGCTTGATAGGAGGAGGTGACAATGAGCAGTTCTTC. This translates into CASSLIGGGDNEQFF.

The chain couples TRBV18 to TRBJ1-2; D is unclear. The germline V and J ends were trimmed by 2 bases and 6 bases, with 4 bases remaining between them. This CDR3 is built from 11 residues. Germline CDR1 is KGHSH and CDR2 is LQKENI. The chain's CDR3 is CASSPVDGYTF. The CDR3 DNA follows: TGTGCCAGCTCACCAGTGGATGGCTACACCTTC.

The J gene is TRBJ2-5, the V gene TRBV15; possible D gene TRBD2, 7 bases. Germline values: CDR1 LNHNV, CDR2 YYDKDF (reference sequence). The CDR3 has 15 residues. Trimming shortened V by 0 bases and J by 5 bases, and 13 bases separated the two germline ends. The CDR3 region has the DNA TGTGCCACCAGCAGAGATCTGGGGAGGGGGGAGACCCAGTACTTC. Amino acids: CATSRDLGRGETQYF.

This clonotype was seen a handful of times. The genes are TRBV6-1 and TRBJ2-7; TRBD2 aligns across 9 bases. The CDR3 consists of 15 residues. V was pared by 4 bases and J by 3 bases, with 7 bases of the junction left unmatched. The germline CDR1 and CDR2 sequences are MNHNS and SASEGT. The CDR3 protein is CASSARSSGSYEQYF. CDR3 coding DNA: TGTGCCAGCAGTGCCCGGAGTAGCGGGAGCTACGAGCAGTACTTC.

This clonotype showed up just a few times. V is TRBV29-1 and J is TRBJ1-4, with D perhaps matching TRBD1 (6 bases). This CDR3 contains 13 residues. The V end lost 2 bases, the J end lost 6 bases, and 10 bases lay between the germline ends. Germline CDR1 is SQVTM and CDR2 is ANQGSEA. The CDR3 DNA reads TGCAGCGTTGAAACAGGGACTTATGAAAAACTGTTTTTT. This encodes CSVETGTYEKLFF.

This clonotype was detected a few times. The chain couples TRBV11-1 to TRBJ2-2; 13 bases map to TRBD2. From germline, CDR1 is SGHAT and CDR2 FQDESV (reference sequence). Trimming cost V 4 bases and J 5 bases; bases outside gene matches: 1. CDR3 length equals 15 residues. The CDR3: CASSWGLAGTGELFF. The CDR3 DNA follows: TGTGCCAGCAGCTGGGGACTAGCGGGGACCGGGGAGCTGTTTTTT. The full variable domain, its missing parts supplied by reference TRBV11-1 and TRBJ2-2, is EAEVAQSPRYKITEKSQAVAFWCDPISGHATLYWYRQILGQGPELLVQFQDESVVDDSQLPKDRFSAERLKGVDSTLKIQPAELGDSAMYLCASSWGLAGTGELFFGEGSRLTVL.

The V call is TRBV7-2, the J call TRBJ2-5; D is unclear. The assigned J gene may be wrong: the sequence end matches TRBJ2-7 better. CDR3 size: 15 residues. From germline, CDR1 is SGHTA and CDR2 FQGNSA. CDR3 sequence (DNA): TGTGCCAGCAGCTACCGGACGGCCAACTCCTACGAGCAGTACTTC. This sequence encodes CASSYRTANSYEQYF.

The rearrangement uses TRBV11-2 and TRBJ2-5; 13 bases align to TRBD2. TRBJ2-7 explains the end of the DNA better; the J call may be wrong. The V gene's germline CDR1 is SGHAT and CDR2 FQNNGV. This CDR3 is built from 16 residues. The CDR3 DNA sequence: TGTGCCAGCAGCTTTCTACTAGCGGGAGGGACCTACGAGCAGTACTTC. Its translation: CASSFLLAGGTYEQYF.

The chain carries TRBV2 and TRBJ2-5, with D perhaps matching TRBD1 (6 bases). The V and J ends lost 3 bases and 1 base respectively, with 27 bases between them. Germline V gene sequence: CDR1 SNHLY, CDR2 FYNNEI. CDR3 length equals 20 residues. This CDR3 is CASSEPGPLAAIGGQETQYF. DNA of the CDR3: TGTGCCAGCAGTGAGCCGGGCCCACTCGCGGCAATAGGGGGCCAAGAGACCCAGTACTTC. Drawing the rest from reference TRBV2 and TRBJ2-5, the complete variable domain is EPEVTQTPSHQVTQMGQEVILRCVPISNHLYFYWYRQILGQKVEFLVSFYNNEISEKSEIFDDQFSVERPDGSNFTLKIRSTKLEDSAMYFCASSEPGPLAAIGGQETQYFGPGTRLLVL.

This clonotype was detected only a few times. The rearrangement joins TRBV24-1 to TRBJ2-1; the match to TRBD2 covers 12 bases. The end of the DNA is better explained by TRBJ2-5, so the J call may be wrong. The germline V gene encodes CDR1 KGHDR and CDR2 SFDVKD. This CDR3 is 16 amino acids long. The CDR3 nucleotides read TGTGCCACCAGTGATCTTACTAGCGGGAGGATGGAGACCCAGTACTTC. As protein: CATSDLTSGRMETQYF.

The chain recombines TRBV12-3 or TRBV12-4 with TRBJ2-1, with TRBD1 matching over 7 bases. J lost 7 bases, V lost 0 bases, and 6 bases had no gene match. This CDR3 is 15 amino acids long. The CDR3 region has the DNA TGTGCCAGCAGTTTAGCAGGGGGCGCGTTTAATGAGCAGTTCTTC. Translated, it gives CASSLAGGAFNEQFF.

This clonotype was found a few times. The V call is TRBV7-9, the J call TRBJ1-1; no firm D call. The CDR3 spans 13 residues. The V end lost 5 bases, the J end lost 6 bases, and 13 bases lay between the germline ends. Germline values: CDR1 SEHNR, CDR2 FQNEAQ (reference sequence). The CDR3 is CASSPTAPAEAFF. CDR3 coding DNA: TGTGCCAGCAGCCCGACCGCCCCCGCTGAAGCTTTCTTT.

This clonotype occurred a few times. This chain links TRBV12-5 with TRBJ2-3; 9 bases fit TRBD1. This CDR3 comprises 15 residues. With 5 bases clipped from V and 2 bases from J, the junction kept 5 bases outside the gene matches. CDR1 and CDR2 (germline): LGHNT, FRNRAP. DNA of the CDR3: TGTGCTAGTGGTCGGACAGGGGCCAACACAGATACGCAGTATTTT. Protein product: CASGRTGANTDTQYF. The full variable domain, its missing parts supplied by reference TRBV12-5 and TRBJ2-3, is DARVTQTPRHKVTEMGQEVTMRCQPILGHNTVFWYRQTMMQGLELLAYFRNRAPLDDSGMPKDRFSAEMPDATLATLKIQPSEPRDSAVYFCASGRTGANTDTQYFGPGTRLTVL.

This rearrangement joins TRBV21-1 to TRBJ1-5; the table's D call, TRBD1, has no DNA check behind it. TRBV21-1 is a documented pseudogene. This CDR3 region has 15 residues. The CDR3 DNA sequence: TGTGCCAGCAGCAAAGGTGAGAGGGGGACTCAGCCCCAGCATTTT. As protein: CASSKGERGTQPQHF.

This clonotype came up a few times. This chain connects TRBV5-1 to TRBJ2-3; D gene unclear. Germline CDR1 reads SGHRS; CDR2 reads YFSETQ. V lost 4 bases to trimming and J lost 3 bases, with 15 bases between them. The CDR3 extends over 15 amino acids. The CDR3 sequence: CASSESRVRTDTQYF. The DNA of the CDR3 is TGCGCCAGCAGCGAGAGTAGGGTGAGAACAGATACGCAGTATTTT.

This clonotype was picked up a small number of times. Written as DNA, the CDR3 is TGTGCCAGCAGCGGAGGCAGCGGGGGGGTATACGAGCAGTACTTC. Protein sequence: CASSGGSGGVYEQYF. The chain has TRBV21-1 and TRBJ2-5; the DNA was not compared with TRBD2, the D call given in the table. The J call could be wrong; TRBJ2-7 is a better fit for the DNA end. TRBV21-1 is a listed pseudogene. This CDR3 has 15 amino acids.

The chain employs TRBV10-3 and TRBJ2-1; D remains unclear. In germline, CDR1 is ENHRY, CDR2 SYGVKD. The CDR3 consists of 14 residues. Trimming took off 6 bases at V and 0 bases at J, with 9 bases between the two ends. CDR3 sequence (DNA): TGTGCCATCAGGAACAGCTACTCCTACAATGAGCAGTTCTTC. Translated, it gives CAIRNSYSYNEQFF.

The chain couples TRBV20-1 to TRBJ2-7; 9 nucleotides align to TRBD2. This CDR3 spans 17 amino acids. CDR1 and CDR2 (germline): DFQATT, SNEGSKA (reference sequence). V shed 4 bases and J 0 bases; nucleotides not matched to a gene: 13. The CDR3 DNA reads TGCAGTGCTACAGATATAGCGGGAGCTCACAGCTCCTACGAGCAGTACTTC. This encodes CSATDIAGAHSSYEQYF.

The table lists this clonotype with a few counts. The CDR3 loop is CASSYSQGTDDGYTF. The CDR3 DNA reads as TGTGCCAGCAGTTACTCGCAGGGGACGGACGATGGCTACACCTTC. This chain links TRBV6-5 with TRBJ1-2, with TRBD1 as a possible D gene (6 bases). The CDR3 is 15 residues long. Trimming pared 0 bases from V and 6 bases from J, leaving 14 bases between. The germline gives CDR1 MNHEY, CDR2 SVGAGI.

Only a few counts were recorded for this clonotype. The chain employs TRBV20-1 and TRBJ2-1, with 9 bases that match TRBD2. The germline gives CDR1 DFQATT, CDR2 SNEGSKA (reference sequence). This CDR3 has 18 amino acids. V was pared by 4 bases and J by 3 bases, with 16 bases of the junction left unmatched. The CDR3 here is CSANNAGGPGLIYNEQFF. The CDR3 DNA reads as TGCAGTGCTAACAACGCGGGAGGGCCAGGACTGATCTACAATGAGCAGTTCTTC.

Turning to this clonotype: A read error may account for a junction end that differs from germline. V usage is TRBV7-2 and J usage is TRBJ2-3; D unresolved. Germline V lookup: CDR1 SGHTA, CDR2 FQGNSA. The CDR3 loop spans 14 amino acids. CDR3 region: CASSPERDTDTQYF. For the CDR3, the DNA is TGCGCCAGCAGCCCCGAGCGCGACACAGATACGCAGTATTTT.

The V gene is TRBV6-6, the J gene TRBJ2-1; 7 nucleotides agree with TRBD1. The CDR3 is made up of 16 amino acids. The V gene end was trimmed by 0 bases and the J gene end by 2 bases; junction bases not matched to a gene: 4. The germline V gene has CDR1 MNHNY and CDR2 SVGAGI (reference sequence). CDR3 sequence (DNA): TGTGCCAGCAGTTACTCGGGGCAGGGGGCCTACAATGAGCAGTTCTTC. It specifies CASSYSGQGAYNEQFF.

V usage is TRBV6-6 and J usage is TRBJ1-1, with TRBD1 as a possible D gene (5 bases). Germline-derived CDR1 and CDR2 are MNHNY and SVGAGI (reference sequence). There are 12 residues in the CDR3. V was shortened by 5 bases and J by 4 bases, with 8 bases between the two germline ends. CDR3 loop: CASSMDTTEAFF. The CDR3 region has the DNA TGTGCCAGCAGTATGGACACCACTGAAGCTTTCTTT.

The gene calls are TRBV2 and TRBJ2-3; 9 bases are shared with TRBD2. The CDR3 has 14 residues. The V segment lost 1 base and the J segment 4 bases; nucleotides outside the gene matches: 0. Per germline, CDR1 SNHLY and CDR2 FYNNEI. The CDR3 region has the DNA TGTGCCAGCAGTGAAGTAGCGGGGGCAGATACGCAGTATTTT. Protein product: CASSEVAGADTQYF.

The V gene is TRBV6-1, the J gene TRBJ2-1; D uncertain. The CDR3 consists of 15 residues. Germline CDR1 MNHNS, CDR2 SASEGT. V dropped 8 bases and J dropped 0 bases, with 14 bases sitting between them. CDR3 in amino acids: CASGKKPDSYNEQFF. The CDR3 nucleotides are TGTGCCAGCGGGAAAAAACCGGACTCCTACAATGAGCAGTTCTTC.